The clone carrying this T cell receptor beta chain was observed a handful of times. Described time point: newly diagnosed GD, antithyroid drugs for less than 3 months. PBMCs were the source of the RNA used for TCR sequencing. One endocrinology department in Xi'an, China, was where patients came from. These data originate in a study of regulatory T cells in long-lasting Graves disease. V lost 5 bases, J lost 6 bases, and 3 bases stayed unmatched. Looked up from germline, CDR1 is SGHDN and CDR2 is FVKESK. The CDR3 runs 12 residues. Building of the TCR beta libraries involved iRepertoire HTBI primers and Arm-PCR of CDR3 regions. TCRdb itself ran the multiplex PCR reads through MiXCR, one entry per CDR3 protein. The repertoire consists of over 200,000 distinct CDR3 sequences, with approximately 18% occurring once and the leading ten covering 14%. The same data also contributed to another study, on T cells in Graves' hyperthyroidism and ophthalmopathy.

This material consisted of peripheral blood mononuclear cells (PBMCs), taken at new diagnosis, from a patient treated with antithyroid drugs. This receptor was identified in a woman in her 30s with Graves disease. V and J are TRBV14 and TRBJ1-1; 7 nucleotides align to TRBD1. The DNA for the CDR3 is TGTGCCAGCAGCGTAGGGGGCTCTGAAGCTTTCTTT. Protein sequence: CASSVGGSEAFF.